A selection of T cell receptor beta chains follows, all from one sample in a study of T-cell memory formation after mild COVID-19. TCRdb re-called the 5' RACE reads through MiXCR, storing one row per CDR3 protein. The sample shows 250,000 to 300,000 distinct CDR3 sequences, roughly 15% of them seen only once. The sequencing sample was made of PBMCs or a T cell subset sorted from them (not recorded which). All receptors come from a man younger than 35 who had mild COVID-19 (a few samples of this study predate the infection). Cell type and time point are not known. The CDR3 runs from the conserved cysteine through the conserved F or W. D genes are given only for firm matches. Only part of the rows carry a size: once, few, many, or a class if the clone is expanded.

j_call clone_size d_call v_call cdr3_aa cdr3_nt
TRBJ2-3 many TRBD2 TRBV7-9 CASSLVLGLGPSSTDTQYF TGTGCCAGCAGCTTAGTCTTGGGACTAGGTCCTAGTAGCACAGATACGCAGTATTTT
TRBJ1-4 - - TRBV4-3 CASSQDPGTYGEKLFF TGCGCCAGCAGCCAAGATCCCGGCACGTACGGCGAAAAACTGTTTTTT
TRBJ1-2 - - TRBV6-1 CASSALQGIIHGYTF TGTGCCAGCAGTGCCCTACAGGGTATTATCCATGGCTACACCTTC
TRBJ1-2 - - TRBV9 CASSVGSSANYGYTF TGTGCCAGCAGCGTAGGGAGCAGTGCTAACTATGGCTACACCTTC
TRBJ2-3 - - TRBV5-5 CASSLAGVKVLGDTQYF TGTGCCAGCAGCTTGGCCGGAGTAAAGGTACTTGGGGATACGCAGTATTTT
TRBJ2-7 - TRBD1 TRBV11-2 CASSIGGEGYEQYF TGTGCCAGCAGCATAGGGGGCGAGGGTTACGAGCAGTACTTC
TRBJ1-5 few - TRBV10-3 CAISEYLSNQPQHF TGTGCCATCAGTGAATACCTTAGCAATCAGCCCCAGCATTTT
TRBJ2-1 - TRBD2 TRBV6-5 CASRGLAGGYNEQFF TGTGCCAGCAGGGGCCTAGCGGGGGGATACAATGAGCAGTTCTTC
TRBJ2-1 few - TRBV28 CASSLWSIEYNEQFF TGTGCCAGCAGTTTATGGTCTATCGAATACAATGAGCAGTTCTTC
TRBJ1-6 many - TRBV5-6 CASSFGGYNSPLHF TGTGCCAGCAGCTTCGGGGGCTATAATTCACCCCTCCACTTT
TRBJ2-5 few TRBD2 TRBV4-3 CASSRATSAETQYF TGCGCCAGCAGCCGGGCGACTAGCGCAGAGACCCAGTACTTC
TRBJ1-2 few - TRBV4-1 CASSQGIGPGYTF TGCGCCAGCAGCCAAGGGATCGGGCCTGGCTACACCTTC
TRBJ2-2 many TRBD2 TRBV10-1 CASRPGGVNTGELFF TGCGCCAGCAGGCCCGGGGGGGTGAACACCGGGGAGCTGTTTTTT
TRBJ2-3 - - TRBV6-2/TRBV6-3 CASSYDGGADTQYF TGTGCCAGCAGTTACGATGGGGGCGCAGATACGCAGTATTTT
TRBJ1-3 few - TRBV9 CASSPSPSHTIYF TGTGCCAGCAGCCCCTCCCCGTCGCACACCATATATTTT
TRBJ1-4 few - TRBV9 CASSVEGRINEKLFF TGTGCCAGCAGCGTAGAAGGCAGGATTAATGAAAAACTGTTTTTT
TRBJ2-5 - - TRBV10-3 CAISESTLETQYF TGTGCCATCAGTGAGTCGACTCTCGAGACCCAGTACTTC
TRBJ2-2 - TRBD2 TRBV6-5 CASSYGLAGYESGELFF TGTGCCAGCAGTTACGGCCTAGCGGGTTATGAATCCGGGGAGCTGTTTTTT
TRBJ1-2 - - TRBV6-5 CASTSRVPSNYGYTF TGTGCCAGCACCTCCCGGGTGCCTTCTAACTATGGCTACACCTTC
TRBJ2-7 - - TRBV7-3 CASSLGGLGYEQYF TGTGCCAGCAGCTTAGGGGGGCTAGGCTACGAGCAGTACTTC
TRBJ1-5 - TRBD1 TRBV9 CASSDGTGNQPQHF TGTGCCAGCAGCGACGGGACAGGCAATCAGCCCCAGCATTTT
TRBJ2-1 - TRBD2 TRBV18 CASSPELGTSGASYNEQFF TGTGCCAGCTCACCAGAGCTCGGGACTAGCGGGGCCTCCTACAATGAGCAGTTCTTC
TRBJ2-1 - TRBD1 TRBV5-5 CASSFGSFTGVDEQFF TGTGCCAGCAGCTTCGGGTCTTTCACAGGGGTAGATGAGCAGTTCTTC